This TCR beta chain stems from a study of response to subunit inactivated influenza vaccine. The CDR3 runs to 14 residues. Between the trimmed V and J ends, which lost 2 bases and 6 bases, there was a span of 11 bases. Germline assignment: CDR1 MNHEY and CDR2 SMNVEV (reference sequence). Each CDR3 protein is one row after TCRdb ran MiXCR on the RT-PCR reads. The sample yields a few hundred thousand distinct CDR3 sequences, about 10% seen once. About this clonotype itself: Its antigen remains unidentified.

General study results and limits: That few new T cells are recruited by each seasonal influenza vaccination was the authors' suggestion.

These data also formed part of another study, on T cells expressing NK-cell markers. Per that study: As the method of synthesis, 5'RACE template switching with UMIs yielded TCR beta cDNA. The CD3+CD56-NKG2C+ fraction of several donors was also led by these clonotypes. What remained unclear was the HCMV specificity of expanded NKG2C+ T cell clones.

The source is a man between 45 and 60 years old who received an inactivated influenza vaccine. This sequence joins TRBV27 and TRBJ1-5, with TRBD1 as a possible D gene (5 bases). The sample was PBMCs from blood, taken on the day of vaccination. For the CDR3, the DNA is TGTGCCAGCAGTTTAATGCGGGGGGGTCAGCCCCAGCATTTT. It translates to CASSLMRGGQPQHF.